The entry below describes one TCR beta chain. The antigen is undetermined. V was clipped by 4 bases and J by 0 bases; unmatched bases: 7. CDR3 length: 17 residues. Germline values: CDR1 SEHNR, CDR2 FQNEAQ (reference sequence). 60 Vbeta and 13 Jbeta primers were used in PCR. The data were produced by immunoSEQ multiplex PCR, yet TCRdb's version contains in-frame clones alone and is incomplete. Among about 93,000 clones, roughly four fifths were seen once, and the ten largest hold 0.57%. The data were taken from a study of cytomegalovirus exposure and HLA in healthy donors. On the study more broadly: Around 78 million unique TCRs, all from HLA-typed donors, were included in an early release of the data. Points from the study as a whole: Later on, an analysis tied approximately 17,000 TCR beta sequences to HLA alleles at 0.05 false discovery rate.

The clonotype comes from a man aged 25-40 years in good health and CMV-seronegative. The sample was PBMCs. V usage is TRBV7-9 and J usage is TRBJ2-7; TRBD2 matches 12 bases. Written as DNA, the CDR3 is TGTGCCAGCAGCTCGGCGACTAGCGGGGGAAACTCCTACGAGCAGTACTTC. The encoded protein is CASSSATSGGNSYEQYF.